This is a list of T cell receptor beta chains from one sample in a study of blood T cell repertoires in COVID-19. This table comes from immunoSEQ multiplex PCR, and its TCRdb copy is limited to in-frame clones, with some not included. The repertoire holds around 310,000 clones, with around 90% as singletons. The material sequenced was peripheral blood. The receptors derive from a woman in her 30s with COVID-19, enrolled during active disease. Both conserved end residues are part of each CDR3. Fields, in order: clone size, J gene, V gene, D gene, CDR3 DNA, CDR3 protein. A D gene is named only where the DNA matches it firmly. A clone size is listed for some rows: how often the clone was seen (once, few, many), or a class if it is expanded.

size: -; J: TRBJ2-7; V: TRBV2; D: TRBD2; DNA: TGTGCCAGCGGCGCTAGCGGAGCGAGAAGGGAGCAGTACTTC; CDR3: CASGASGARREQYF
size: -; J: TRBJ2-7; V: TRBV13; D: TRBD2; DNA: TGTGCCAGCACCTCGGGACTAGCGGGATACTCCTACGAGCAGTACTTC; CDR3: CASTSGLAGYSYEQYF
size: -; J: TRBJ2-1; V: TRBV5-6; D: -; DNA: TGTGCCAGCAGCTGGGACACCGACAATGAGCAGTTCTTC; CDR3: CASSWDTDNEQFF
size: -; J: TRBJ1-1; V: TRBV7-9; D: TRBD1; DNA: TGTGCCAGCAGCTCAGGGGGCTTCGGTGAAGCTTTCTTT; CDR3: CASSSGGFGEAFF
size: -; J: TRBJ2-7; V: TRBV5-5; D: TRBD2; DNA: TGTGCCAGCAGCTCGGGACTAGCATCCTACGAGCAGTACTTC; CDR3: CASSSGLASYEQYF
size: -; J: TRBJ1-5; V: TRBV28; D: -; DNA: TGTGCCAGCAATAGATTTAGCAATCAGCCCCAGCATTTT; CDR3: CASNRFSNQPQHF
size: -; J: TRBJ1-5; V: TRBV6-5; D: TRBD1; DNA: TGTGCCAGCAAAACAGGGGGTTCCAATCAGCCCCAGCATTTT; CDR3: CASKTGGSNQPQHF
size: -; J: TRBJ2-7; V: TRBV6-5; D: TRBD2; DNA: TGTGCCAGCAGTTTCGGACTAGCTAAAGGCGAGCAGTACTTC; CDR3: CASSFGLAKGEQYF
size: -; J: TRBJ1-5; V: TRBV4-1; D: -; DNA: TGCGCCAGCAGCCATTCGGGTAGCAATCAGCCCCAGCATTTT; CDR3: CASSHSGSNQPQHF
size: -; J: TRBJ2-1; V: TRBV11-3; D: -; DNA: TGTGCCAGCAGCCAAAACAACATCTACAATGAGCAGTTCTTC; CDR3: CASSQNNIYNEQFF
size: -; J: TRBJ2-5; V: TRBV30; D: TRBD2; DNA: TGTGCCTGGACGCCCCTAGCGGGAGCCAGGGAGACCCAGTACTTC; CDR3: CAWTPLAGARETQYF
size: -; J: TRBJ1-5; V: TRBV19; D: -; DNA: TGTGCCAGTAGTATTTACCGGGACAAGGATCAGCCCCAGCATTTT; CDR3: CASSIYRDKDQPQHF
size: -; J: TRBJ2-1; V: TRBV5-1; D: -; DNA: TGCGCCAGCAGCTTGGCCAACAATGAGCAGTTCTTC; CDR3: CASSLANNEQFF
size: -; J: TRBJ1-6; V: TRBV11-2; D: -; DNA: TGTGCCAGCAGCTTCCTTGGCCATTCACCCCTCCACTTT; CDR3: CASSFLGHSPLHF
size: -; J: TRBJ2-7; V: TRBV5-1; D: TRBD1; DNA: TGCGCCAGCAGCTATCGGGACAGCTACGAGCAGTACTTC; CDR3: CASSYRDSYEQYF
size: -; J: TRBJ1-3; V: TRBV7-2; D: -; DNA: TGTGCCAGCAGCTTATCTGTTTCTGGAAACACCATATATTTT; CDR3: CASSLSVSGNTIYF
size: -; J: TRBJ1-3; V: TRBV28; D: -; DNA: TGTGCCAGCAGTTTGCGCCCAGAGGACACCATATATTTT; CDR3: CASSLRPEDTIYF
size: -; J: TRBJ2-7; V: TRBV7-2; D: -; DNA: TGTGCCAGCAGCCCACAGGTCTCCTACGAGCAGTACTTC; CDR3: CASSPQVSYEQYF
size: -; J: TRBJ1-1; V: TRBV5-1; D: -; DNA: TGCGCCAGCAGCTTGGATGGCCGGAACACTGAAGCTTTCTTT; CDR3: CASSLDGRNTEAFF
size: -; J: TRBJ2-7; V: TRBV9; D: TRBD1; DNA: TGTGCCAGCAGCGTTGGGACAGGGGATTTCTACGAGCAGTACTTC; CDR3: CASSVGTGDFYEQYF
size: -; J: TRBJ1-4; V: TRBV3-1/TRBV3-2; D: -; DNA: TGTGCCAGCAGCCAAGAGGGCGGGGAAAAACTGTTTTTT; CDR3: CASSQEGGEKLFF
size: -; J: TRBJ2-2; V: TRBV5-1; D: -; DNA: TGCGCCAGCAGCTTGACGGGGGCCGGGGAGCTGTTTTTT; CDR3: CASSLTGAGELFF
size: -; J: TRBJ1-1; V: TRBV30; D: -; DNA: TGTGCCTGGACCCAGGGACTCAGCGGGACTGAAGCTTTCTTT; CDR3: CAWTQGLSGTEAFF
size: -; J: TRBJ2-1; V: TRBV18; D: -; DNA: TGTGCCAGCTCACCGGCGGGATTCTCCAATGAGCAGTTCTTC; CDR3: CASSPAGFSNEQFF
size: -; J: TRBJ2-1; V: TRBV19; D: -; DNA: TGTGCCAGTAGACTACAAGGAGTGACTGAGCAGTTCTTC; CDR3: CASRLQGVTEQFF
size: -; J: TRBJ2-5; V: TRBV6-4; D: TRBD1; DNA: TGTGCCAGCAGTGAACAGGGGGGAGGCCAAGAGACCCAGTACTTC; CDR3: CASSEQGGGQETQYF
size: -; J: TRBJ2-1; V: TRBV7-9; D: -; DNA: TGTGCCAGCACCATGGGCAGGGTATACTACAATGAGCAGTTCTTC; CDR3: CASTMGRVYYNEQFF
size: -; J: TRBJ1-2; V: TRBV5-1; D: TRBD1; DNA: TGCGCCAGCAGGGACAGGACGTATGGCTACACCTTC; CDR3: CASRDRTYGYTF
size: -; J: TRBJ1-5; V: TRBV6-1; D: -; DNA: TGTGCCAGCAGTGAACGGGGGGAGCTGCCCCAGCATTTT; CDR3: CASSERGELPQHF
size: -; J: TRBJ1-6; V: TRBV5-1; D: -; DNA: TGCGCCAGCAGCTTGGAGGGACAAGATAATTCACCCCTCCACTTT; CDR3: CASSLEGQDNSPLHF
size: -; J: TRBJ1-2; V: TRBV5-1; D: TRBD1; DNA: TGCGCCAGCAGCTTGAGGACAGGGACTAACTATGGCTACACCTTC; CDR3: CASSLRTGTNYGYTF
size: -; J: TRBJ2-6; V: TRBV3-1/TRBV3-2; D: -; DNA: TGTGCCAGCAGCCCCCCCAAGGGGATGGGAAGCTCGGCTGGGGCCAACGTCCTGACTTTC; CDR3: CASSPPKGMGSSAGANVLTF
size: -; J: TRBJ1-1; V: TRBV7-9; D: TRBD1; DNA: TGTGCCAGCAAGCCCACAGGGGGGAACACTGAAGCTTTCTTT; CDR3: CASKPTGGNTEAFF
size: -; J: TRBJ2-1; V: TRBV7-2; D: -; DNA: TGTGCCAGCAGCTTAGCTAGCGCTTCTTACAATGAGCAGTTCTTC; CDR3: CASSLASASYNEQFF
size: -; J: TRBJ2-7; V: TRBV4-3; D: TRBD2; DNA: TGCGCCAGCAGCCCCGGACTAGCGGAGCACTACGAGCAGTACTTC; CDR3: CASSPGLAEHYEQYF
size: -; J: TRBJ2-2; V: TRBV5-1; D: TRBD1; DNA: TGCGCCAGCAGTTCCGGGACAGGGAGTTCCGGGGAGCTGTTTTTT; CDR3: CASSSGTGSSGELFF
size: few; J: TRBJ1-5; V: TRBV6-5; D: -; DNA: TGTGCCAGCAGTCGTCAGGGGATTTATCAGCCCCAGCATTTT; CDR3: CASSRQGIYQPQHF
size: -; J: TRBJ2-3; V: TRBV5-5; D: -; DNA: TGTGCCAGCAGCTTTCGGGGTCGGACAGATACGCAGTATTTT; CDR3: CASSFRGRTDTQYF
size: -; J: TRBJ1-5; V: TRBV6-5; D: TRBD1; DNA: TGTGCCAGCAGTACCCGGACAGGGAATACTCAGCCCCAGCATTTT; CDR3: CASSTRTGNTQPQHF
size: -; J: TRBJ2-7; V: TRBV2; D: TRBD2; DNA: TGTGCCACCACACACAGGACTAGCGCAACCTACGAGCAGTACTTC; CDR3: CATTHRTSATYEQYF
size: -; J: TRBJ1-2; V: TRBV6-4; D: -; DNA: TGTGCCAGCAGTGACTCGGGCAGAGCCGATGGCTACACCTTC; CDR3: CASSDSGRADGYTF
size: -; J: TRBJ2-3; V: TRBV21-1; D: -; DNA: TGTGCCAGCAGCATAACTCTAGCGGGAGGGGAGGGAGATACGCAGTATTTT; CDR3: CASSITLAGGEGDTQYF
size: -; J: TRBJ2-7; V: TRBV7-2; D: TRBD2; DNA: TGTGCCAGCAGCTTATTCTCTAGCGGGAGGTACGAGCAGTACTTC; CDR3: CASSLFSSGRYEQYF
size: -; J: TRBJ2-7; V: TRBV11-1; D: -; DNA: TGTGCCAGCAGCCCCCCAGGGCCGGGCGAGCAGTACTTC; CDR3: CASSPPGPGEQYF
size: -; J: TRBJ1-2; V: TRBV2; D: TRBD1; DNA: TGTGCCAGCATGACAGGGGCGAACTATGGCTACACCTTC; CDR3: CASMTGANYGYTF
size: -; J: TRBJ2-1; V: TRBV19; D: TRBD1; DNA: TGTGCCAGTAGTATGGACAGGGGGCTAGATGAGCAGTTCTTC; CDR3: CASSMDRGLDEQFF
size: -; J: TRBJ1-4; V: TRBV2; D: TRBD1; DNA: TGTGCCAGCACCGTGGGACAGGGCAATGAAAAACTGTTTTTT; CDR3: CASTVGQGNEKLFF
size: -; J: TRBJ2-7; V: TRBV5-5; D: TRBD2; DNA: TGTGCCAGCAGCTTCGGAGCGGGAGTGGACGAGCAGTACTTC; CDR3: CASSFGAGVDEQYF
size: -; J: TRBJ1-5; V: TRBV7-9; D: -; DNA: TGTGCCAGCAGCTTCGAAGGGGGAGTTAATCAGCCCCAGCATTTT; CDR3: CASSFEGGVNQPQHF
size: -; J: TRBJ2-1; V: TRBV10-2; D: -; DNA: TGCGCCACTCTGCTGGGTCTAGGTCAAAATGAGCAGTTCTTC; CDR3: CATLLGLGQNEQFF
size: -; J: TRBJ2-2; V: TRBV28; D: -; DNA: TGTGCCAGCAGTTTCGAGGGTGAGGGCACCGGGGAGCTGTTTTTT; CDR3: CASSFEGEGTGELFF